This T cell receptor (delta chain) emerged from a study of DNA immune sequencing with unique molecular identifiers (dated by TCRdb to the early 2020s). Regarding the complete study: gammadelta T cells were enriched from buffy coats using immunomagnetic cell separation, and their genomic DNA was sequenced. For the enriched versus non-enriched comparison, around 98 ng enriched gammadelta T-cell DNA and 1 ug non-enriched PBMC DNA were sequenced. An ultrasensitive DNA-based TRD repertoire sequencing method using PCR-introduced unique molecular identifiers was developed and validated in the study. The method was checked using synthetic reference molecules and blood samples from healthy people.

As to this clone: What antigen it recognizes has not been identified. With only one base between it and a far larger clone, this is likely a read error.

Libraries were made using multiplex PCR. Genomic DNA was amplified with a 32-plex assay using primers for all 8 TRDV and 4 TRDJ genes covering the CDR3. A 12-nucleotide UMI was introduced during 2 to 4 barcoding PCR cycles, after which a second PCR was performed with Illumina adapter primers. AMPure XP beads were used to purify the libraries, whose quality was checked on a Fragment Analyzer using the HS NGS Fragment kit. Sequencing used an Illumina MiniSeq mid-output kit with roughly 19% PhiX and 150 cycles of paired-end reads. The original methods were these. MIGEC version 1.2.9 was used to process reads, grouping reads by UMI and building error-corrected consensus sequences. For post-processing, modified scripts from VDJtools version 1.2.1 were used together with the tcR R package. TCRdb reprocessed the public reads with the caller CATT; rows with the same DNA were merged afterwards. The V and J calls come from TCRdb's annotation, not from the publication. Here the sample has over 350 delta-chain clones; about 35% occur a single time. About 66% of the sample belongs to the ten largest clones.

The CDR3 runs 21 residues from the cysteine to the phenylalanine. CDR3 DNA only is kept here, 63 bases in frame from base 1. The CDR1 and CDR2 encoded by the germline V gene are TSWWSYY and QGS. Overall results and qualifications from the work: Novel TRD sequences not targeted by the primers cannot be detected with the primer-based approach. Non-enriched samples showed more out-of-frame TRD sequences, likely from partial or unproductive rearrangements in alphabeta T cells.

The clonotype was recovered from a human donor in good health. The V and J genes are TRDV1 and TRDJ4; tentative D gene TRDD3, with 7 bases matching. Sequenced sample: buffy coat blood. The DNA reads as follows: TGTGCTCTTAGGGAGGCGAGGCGTTCTTTCCTAAAGTACTGGGGAGGCAGACCCCTGATCTTT. This encodes CALREARRSFLKYWGGRPLIF.